The T cell receptor (beta chain) under discussion was sequenced for a study of blood T cells in healthy people across ages. Study-wide background: Per every two T cells, about one barcoded beta molecule was captured by template switching.

The sample, 7.5 to 10 milliliters of peripheral blood, was drawn from each donor. Extracted total RNA amounted to at least 6 micrograms for each sample. Trimming removed 0 bases from V and 13 bases from J, with 23 bases in between. The CDR3 consists of 16 residues. Alongside a J-beta primer mix, a sample-barcoded 5' primer served in a second PCR lasting about 7 to 11 cycles. Using its own MiXCR run on the 5' RACE reads, TCRdb lists one record per CDR3 protein. The data show 1.4 million to 1.5 million distinct CDR3 sequences, with 42% seen just once and under 8% held by the top ten. The genes are TRBV12-3 or TRBV12-4 and TRBJ2-3; D perhaps matches TRBD2 (5 bases). The material sequenced was blood. The sequence derives from a woman aged 18-29 years in good health. This CDR3 is CASSLAGVSSTDAEYF. DNA of the CDR3: TGTGCCAGCAGTTTAGCGGGAGTTTCTAGCACAGATGCGGAGTATTTT.